These 30 T cell receptor beta chains were all obtained from the same sample, sequenced in a study of T cell responses to AZD1222 COVID-19 vaccine. The assay was immunoSEQ multiplex PCR, and TCRdb's table has in-frame clones only and misses some. Here the sample spans about 56,000 clones, 70% to 90% being singletons. The sequenced sample was peripheral blood, obtained on day 0 of AZD1222 vaccination. These receptors were taken from an adult in good health.

The rearrangement joins TRBV5-5 to TRBJ2-1; D is perhaps TRBD1 (6 bases). Germline V gene data show CDR1 as SGHKS and CDR2 as YYEKEE (reference sequence). The CDR3 totals 17 residues. V was pared by 4 bases and J by 7 bases, with 24 bases between. The chain's CDR3 is CASSLDGVRGSGNEQFF. The CDR3 DNA sequence: TGTGCCAGCAGCCTGGATGGGGTAAGGGGGAGTGGGAATGAGCAGTTCTTC.

As regards this clone: At the DNA level, this CDR3 is encoded by other sequences in the same sample as well. V usage is TRBV4-1 and J usage is TRBJ2-1; 8 positions match TRBD2. Germline assignment: CDR1 MGHRA and CDR2 YSYEKL. CDR3 length: 15 residues. V dropped 1 base and J dropped 3; count of bases not matched to a gene: 2. For the CDR3, the DNA is TGCGCCAGCAGCCAAGCGGGGGGGAGCTACAATGAGCAGTTCTTC. This sequence encodes CASSQAGGSYNEQFF.

The chain has TRBV7-2 and TRBJ2-5; D is undetermined. The CDR3 has 17 amino acids. V was pared by 2 bases and J by 5 bases, with 21 bases between. Germline CDR1 and CDR2: SGHTA and FQGNSA. The CDR3 coding sequence is TGTGCCAGCAGCTTATTAGGCCGGCAGGCGCTGGGGGAGACCCAGTACTTC. It is translated as CASSLLGRQALGETQYF.

The CDR3 reads CASSLQGDYQPQHF. As DNA, the CDR3 is TGTGCCAGCTCGCTACAGGGGGACTATCAGCCCCAGCATTTT. This sequence joins TRBV18 and TRBJ1-5; 8 nucleotides align to TRBD1. Germline assignment: CDR1 KGHSH and CDR2 LQKENI. Trimming removed 6 bases from V and 5 bases from J; junction bases left unmatched: 6. The CDR3 consists of 14 residues.

The V gene is TRBV5-1, the J gene TRBJ2-5, with 9 bases identical to TRBD1. The CDR3 loop spans 16 amino acids. Germline lookup yields CDR1 SGHRS and CDR2 YFSETQ. Trimming removed 3 bases from V and 2 bases from J; junction bases left unmatched: 8. CDR3 in amino acids: CASSSGQGRGQETQYF. The CDR3 region has the DNA TGCGCCAGCAGCTCAGGACAGGGGAGGGGTCAAGAGACCCAGTACTTC.

This sequence joins TRBV20-1 and TRBJ2-5; D gene uncertain. V was cut by 4 bases and J by 7 bases, with 7 bases left in between. The germline V gene encodes CDR1 DFQATT and CDR2 SNEGSKA (reference sequence). The CDR3 spans 10 residues. CDR3: CSAMTGTQYF. In DNA form, the CDR3 reads TGCAGTGCTATGACCGGGACCCAGTACTTC.

The genes are TRBV19 and TRBJ1-5; possibly TRBD1 for D (5 bases). V dropped 3 bases and J dropped 3 bases, with 12 bases sitting between them. The CDR3 contains 15 residues. Germline CDR1 is LNHDA and CDR2 is SQIVND (reference sequence). CDR3 sequence: CASSILDTDNQPQHF. CDR3 nucleotides: TGTGCCAGTAGTATTTTGGACACGGACAATCAGCCCCAGCATTTT.

This clone counts as medium-sized. The chain has TRBV9 and TRBJ2-1; D not resolved. Germline V gives CDR1 SGDLS, CDR2 YYNGEE. The CDR3 extends over 14 amino acids. Trimming shortened V by 3 bases and J by 5 bases, and 12 bases separated the two germline ends. CDR3 sequence reads: CASSARSYNNEQFF. DNA for the CDR3: TGTGCCAGCAGCGCCCGCAGCTATAACAATGAGCAGTTCTTC.

This chain links TRBV5-1 with TRBJ1-5; perhaps TRBD1 as D (5 bases). CDR1 and CDR2 from the germline V gene are SGHRS and YFSETQ. The CDR3 has 15 residues. V shed 0 bases and J shed 1 base, with 8 bases lying between them. DNA for the CDR3: TGCGCCAGCAGCTTGGGCGGGGGAAGCAATCAGCCCCAGCATTTT. Its protein product is CASSLGGGSNQPQHF. Complete variable domain (other parts from reference TRBV5-1 and TRBJ1-5): KAGVTQTPRYLIKTRGQQVTLSCSPISGHRSVSWYQQTPGQGLQFLFEYFSETQRNKGNFPGRFSGRQFSNSRSEMNVSTLELGDSALYLCASSLGGGSNQPQHFGDGTRLSIL.

V is TRBV10-3 and J is TRBJ2-1, with 8 bases lining up with TRBD2. CDR1 is ENHRY, CDR2 SYGVKD, per germline. V dropped 4 bases and J dropped 2; count of bases not matched to a gene: 4. CDR3 length equals 15 residues. CDR3 sequence reads: CAISAPGGTYNEQFF. The CDR3 DNA reads as TGTGCCATCAGTGCCCCGGGGGGGACCTACAATGAGCAGTTCTTC.

The J gene is TRBJ2-2, the V gene TRBV19, with D hard to call. The V gene's germline CDR1 is LNHDA and CDR2 SQIVND (reference sequence). V shed 3 bases and J shed 0 bases, with 8 bases lying between them. CDR3 length: 15 amino acids. This chain's CDR3 is CASSIRAANTGELFF. Written as DNA, the CDR3 is TGTGCCAGTAGTATCCGAGCAGCGAACACCGGGGAGCTGTTTTTT.

This clone was counted once. CDR3 bases: TGTGCCAGCAGCCCTACCTCACGGCATCTGAACACTGAAGCTTTCTTT. Translation: CASSPTSRHLNTEAFF. The gene calls are TRBV2 and TRBJ1-1; D unresolved. This CDR3 has 16 residues. Germline V gene sequence: CDR1 SNHLY, CDR2 FYNNEI. The germline V and J ends were trimmed by 6 bases and 0 bases, with 17 bases remaining between them.

V is TRBV30 and J is TRBJ2-6; possibly TRBD1 for D (5 bases). V shed 1 base and J shed 0 bases, with 7 bases lying between them. The CDR3 extends over 15 amino acids. The germline V gene encodes CDR1 GTSNPN and CDR2 SVGIG (reference sequence). The CDR3 loop is CAWSGQFSGANVLTF. The CDR3 nucleotides read TGTGCCTGGAGTGGACAGTTCTCTGGGGCCAACGTCCTGACTTTC.

This chain connects TRBV4-1 to TRBJ2-1; perhaps TRBD1 as D (6 bases). Germline CDR1 reads MGHRA; CDR2 reads YSYEKL. Trimming cost V 1 base and J 3 bases, with 13 bases left between them. This CDR3 has 16 amino acids. This chain's CDR3 is CASSQGGLQGYNEQFF. The CDR3 DNA follows: TGCGCCAGCAGCCAAGGGGGATTACAGGGCTACAATGAGCAGTTCTTC.

The table lists this clone with a count of one. This chain connects TRBV10-3 to TRBJ1-6, with TRBD1 matching over 7 bases. The CDR3 sequence is 14 residues long. V shed 3 bases, J shed 7 bases, and the junction held 3 bases outside the gene matches. The germline CDR1 and CDR2 sequences are ENHRY and SYGVKD. The CDR3 is CAISEPGQNSPLHF. CDR3 DNA: TGTGCCATCAGTGAACCGGGACAGAATTCACCCCTCCACTTT.

The chain couples TRBV19 to TRBJ1-5; TRBD1 matches at 7 bases. Germline-derived CDR1 and CDR2 are LNHDA and SQIVND (reference sequence). The V and J ends lost 5 bases and 4 bases, in that order; junction bases with no gene match: 14. There are 17 residues in the CDR3. The CDR3 DNA sequence: TGTGCCAGTAGTTCTCGACAGGGAGGGCGAAAAAATCAGCCCCAGCATTTT. Protein sequence: CASSSRQGGRKNQPQHF.

The rearrangement uses TRBV27 and TRBJ2-7, with D unclear. This CDR3 spans 9 amino acids. The V and J ends lost 8 bases and 6 bases respectively, with 5 bases between them. Looked up from germline, CDR1 is MNHEY and CDR2 is SMNVEV (reference sequence). This CDR3 reads CASPVEQYF. In nucleotides, the CDR3 is TGTGCCAGCCCTGTCGAGCAGTACTTC.

The rearrangement links TRBV5-1 to TRBJ1-4; 7 bases are shared with TRBD1. In germline, CDR1 is SGHRS, CDR2 YFSETQ. The V gene end was trimmed by 5 bases and the J gene end by 4 bases; junction bases not matched to a gene: 8. This CDR3 is built from 15 residues. For the CDR3, the DNA is TGCGCCAGCAGGTTGTCACAGGGGAATAATGAAAAACTGTTTTTT. The encoded protein is CASRLSQGNNEKLFF.

This clone was seen only a few times. This rearrangement joins TRBV6-5 to TRBJ1-6; D gene uncertain. V was cut by 8 bases and J by 2 bases, with 7 bases left in between. The CDR3 length is 13 residues. Per germline, CDR1 MNHEY and CDR2 SVGAGI. The CDR3 sequence is CASGLPYNSPLHF. The CDR3 DNA reads as TGTGCCAGCGGGTTACCCTATAATTCACCCCTCCACTTT.

The chain uses TRBV6-5 and TRBJ2-5; tentatively, D is TRBD2 (5 bases). The CDR3 contains 14 residues. V was trimmed by 6 bases and J by 1 base, leaving 12 bases between them. Per germline, CDR1 MNHEY and CDR2 SVGAGI. This chain's CDR3 is CASSVSAIQETQYF. The CDR3 DNA follows: TGTGCCAGCAGCGTTAGCGCGATCCAAGAGACCCAGTACTTC.

This clone was observed once. The J gene is TRBJ1-5, the V gene TRBV30, with D unclear. Germline V gene lookup returns CDR1 GTSNPN and CDR2 SVGIG (reference sequence). The CDR3 consists of 13 residues. V was trimmed by 0 bases and J by 8 bases, leaving 11 bases between them. This chain's CDR3 is CAWSVGGLEPQHF. CDR3 coding DNA: TGTGCCTGGAGTGTGGGAGGTTTGGAGCCCCAGCATTTT.

The rearrangement joins TRBV3-1 (or the pseudogene TRBV3-2) to TRBJ1-6; 9 bases fit TRBD1. Germline V gene lookup returns CDR1 LGHDT and CDR2 YNNKEL (reference sequence). The CDR3 is 15 residues long. The trim removed 5 bases at V and 7 bases at J, leaving 6 bases unmatched. The CDR3 DNA reads as TGTGCCAGCAGCTATTTGGACAGGGGAAATTCACCCCTCCACTTT. Protein: CASSYLDRGNSPLHF.

The chain couples TRBV10-2 to TRBJ1-4; unclear D gene. The V and J ends lost 3 bases and 4 bases respectively, with 9 bases between them. The germline V gene has CDR1 WSHSY and CDR2 SAAADI. The CDR3 is 14 residues long. For the CDR3, the DNA is TGCGCCAGCAGTGAACGGCAGGATAATGAAAAACTGTTTTTT. Protein product: CASSERQDNEKLFF.

This chain uses TRBV19 with TRBJ2-2; D may correspond to TRBD1 or TRBD2 (5 bases each). Germline V gene lookup returns CDR1 LNHDA and CDR2 SQIVND (reference sequence). The CDR3 runs to 15 residues. With 6 bases removed from V and 4 bases from J, the gap between germline ends came to 15 bases. CDR3 loop: CASRSGDPLTGELFF. The CDR3 nucleotides read TGTGCCAGTAGATCTGGGGACCCCCTCACCGGGGAGCTGTTTTTT.

The V gene is TRBV2, the J gene TRBJ1-5; maybe TRBD1 (6 bases). Germline V gene data show CDR1 as SNHLY and CDR2 as FYNNEI. This CDR3 region has 14 residues. Trimming left V 6 bases short and J 2 bases short, with 11 bases between. The CDR3 loop reads CASSSQGGNQPQHF. In DNA form, the CDR3 reads TGTGCCAGCAGCTCACAGGGTGGCAATCAGCCCCAGCATTTT.

The genes are TRBV5-6 and TRBJ1-1; a weak D match, TRBD1 (5 bases). There are 16 residues in the CDR3. From germline, CDR1 is SGHDT and CDR2 YYEEEE. V shed 1 base and J shed 1 base, with 14 bases lying between them. CDR3 residues: CASSLYAGQGNTEAFF. The CDR3 DNA follows: TGTGCCAGCAGCTTGTATGCCGGGCAGGGGAACACTGAAGCTTTCTTT.

This rearrangement joins TRBV4-1 to TRBJ1-1, with TRBD1 as a possible D gene (6 bases). The CDR3 length is 16 residues. Trimming took 4 bases from V and 1 from J, leaving 16 bases between them. Germline V lookup: CDR1 MGHRA, CDR2 YSYEKL. Here the CDR3 reads CASSPTWGQSNTEAFF. The CDR3 nucleotides read TGCGCCAGCAGCCCAACGTGGGGACAATCGAACACTGAAGCTTTCTTT.

The gene calls are TRBV7-6 and TRBJ1-1; 11 nucleotides line up with TRBD1. The germline V gene has CDR1 SGHVS and CDR2 FNYEAQ. The CDR3 runs 16 residues. The V and J ends lost 5 bases and 1 base, in that order; junction bases with no gene match: 6. CDR3 in DNA: TGTGCCAGCAGCCCCGGGACAGGGGGGGGGAACACTGAAGCTTTCTTT. Protein sequence: CASSPGTGGGNTEAFF.

This clone showed up just once. The V call is TRBV6-4, the J call TRBJ1-5; 8 nucleotides agree with TRBD1. The V and J ends lost 6 bases and 6 bases, in that order; junction bases with no gene match: 19. This CDR3 has 18 amino acids. Germline V gene lookup returns CDR1 MRHNA and CDR2 SNTAGT. The CDR3 sequence: CASSDEAGGREDPQPQHF. For the CDR3, the DNA is TGTGCCAGCAGCGACGAGGCAGGGGGCCGCGAAGATCCTCAGCCCCAGCATTTT.

This clone was counted a few times. The rearrangement links TRBV7-8 to TRBJ2-7; D is possibly TRBD1 (6 bases). Germline loops: CDR1 SGHVS, CDR2 FQNEAQ. The CDR3 covers 15 residues. The V gene lost 5 bases and the J gene lost 3 bases, with 17 bases spanning the gap. CDR3 coding DNA: TGTGCCAGCAGCCCTTCCGGGCAGGGGTTCTACGAGCAGTACTTC. Translation gives CASSPSGQGFYEQYF.